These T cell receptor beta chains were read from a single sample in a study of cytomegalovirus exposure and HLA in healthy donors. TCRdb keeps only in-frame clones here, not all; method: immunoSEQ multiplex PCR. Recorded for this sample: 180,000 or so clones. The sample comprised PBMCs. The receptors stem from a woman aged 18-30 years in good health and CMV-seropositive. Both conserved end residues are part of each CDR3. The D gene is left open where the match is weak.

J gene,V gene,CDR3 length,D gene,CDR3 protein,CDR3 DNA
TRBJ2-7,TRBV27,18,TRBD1,CASGPPTSRGSYSYEQYF,TGTGCCAGCGGCCCCCCCACTTCCAGGGGGTCTTACTCCTACGAGCAGTACTTC
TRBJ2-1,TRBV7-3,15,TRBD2,CASSFALAGLGEQFF,TGTGCCAGCAGCTTTGCTCTAGCGGGGCTAGGTGAGCAGTTCTTC
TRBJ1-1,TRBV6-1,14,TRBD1,CASAIQGAYTEAFF,TGTGCCAGTGCAATACAGGGGGCTTACACTGAAGCTTTCTTT
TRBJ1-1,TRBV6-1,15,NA,CASSDPQRGGTEAFF,TGTGCCAGCAGTGACCCCCAAAGGGGAGGAACTGAAGCTTTCTTT
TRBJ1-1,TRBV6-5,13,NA,CASSYLRDTEAFF,TGTGCCAGCAGTTACCTCAGGGATACTGAAGCTTTCTTT
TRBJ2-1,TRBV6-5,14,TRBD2,CASSLAGDYNEQFF,TGTGCCAGCAGTTTAGCGGGAGACTACAATGAGCAGTTCTTC
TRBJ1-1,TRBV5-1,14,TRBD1,CASSLITGGSEAFF,TGCGCCAGCAGCTTGATAACAGGGGGTTCTGAAGCTTTCTTT
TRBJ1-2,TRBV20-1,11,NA,CSASPGYGYTF,TGCAGTGCTAGTCCAGGGTACGGCTACACCTTC
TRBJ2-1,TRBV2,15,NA,CASSLDSLIYNEQFF,TGTGCCAGCAGTCTCGACAGCCTAATCTACAATGAGCAGTTCTTC
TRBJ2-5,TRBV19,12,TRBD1,CASRTGTGQQYF,TGTGCCAGTAGGACTGGGACAGGTCAGCAGTACTTC
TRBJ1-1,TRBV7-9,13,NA,CASSLTGGTEAFF,TGTGCCAGCAGCTTAACGGGGGGCACTGAAGCTTTCTTT
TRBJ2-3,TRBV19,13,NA,CASRGHGTDTQYF,TGTGCCAGTAGAGGACATGGCACAGATACGCAGTATTTT
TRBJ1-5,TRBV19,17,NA,CASSSTGGRGLNQPQHF,TGTGCCAGTAGCTCTACGGGGGGACGAGGCCTCAATCAGCCCCAGCATTTT
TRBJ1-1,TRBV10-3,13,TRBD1,CAILAAGDSEAFF,TGTGCCATCCTGGCGGCAGGGGACAGTGAAGCTTTCTTT
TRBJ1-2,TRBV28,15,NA,CASSLPILWSDGYTF,TGTGCCAGCAGTTTACCTATTTTATGGTCCGATGGCTACACCTTC
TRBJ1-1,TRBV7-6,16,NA,CASSLEFPLGVIEAFF,TGTGCCAGCAGCTTAGAGTTTCCGTTGGGAGTCATTGAAGCTTTCTTT
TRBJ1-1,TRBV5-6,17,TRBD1,CASSLPGQGAVWTEAFF,TGTGCCAGCAGCTTACCGGGACAGGGGGCAGTTTGGACTGAAGCTTTCTTT
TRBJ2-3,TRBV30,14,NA,CAWSVTVGPDTQYF,TGTGCCTGGAGTGTAACGGTGGGGCCAGATACGCAGTATTTT
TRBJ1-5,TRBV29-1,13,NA,CSVEEFENQPQHF,TGCAGCGTTGAAGAGTTTGAGAATCAGCCCCAGCATTTT
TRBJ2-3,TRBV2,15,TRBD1,CASRIMTGTADTQYF,TGTGCCAGCAGAATCATGACAGGGACGGCAGATACGCAGTATTTT
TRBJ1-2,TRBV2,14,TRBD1,CASRGTGKHYGYTF,TGTGCCAGCAGGGGGACAGGGAAGCACTATGGCTACACCTTC
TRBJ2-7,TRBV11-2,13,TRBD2,CASSPGTSYEQYF,TGTGCCAGCAGCCCCGGGACTAGCTACGAGCAGTACTTC
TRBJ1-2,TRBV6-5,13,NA,CASSYSPGFGYTF,TGTGCCAGCAGTTACTCACCGGGATTTGGCTACACCTTC
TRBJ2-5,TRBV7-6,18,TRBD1,CASSSPRQGLVFQETQYF,TGTGCCAGCAGCTCCCCGCGACAGGGGTTGGTATTCCAAGAGACCCAGTACTTC